These T cell receptor beta chains were read from a single sample in a study of T cells in Graves' hyperthyroidism and ophthalmopathy. TCRdb re-called the multiplex PCR reads through MiXCR, storing one row per CDR3 protein. The data show approximately 610,000 distinct CDR3 sequences, with approximately 14% seen just once and 3.5% to 4.5% held by the top ten. Sequencing was carried out using blood. The receptors shown here come from a woman aged 40 to 50 with Graves' ophthalmopathy. The CDR3 runs from the conserved cysteine through the conserved F or W. The D gene is left open where the match is weak. Clone size is shown for a subset of rows, as once, few, many or a class of expanded clone.

size	D	V	J	CDR3	DNA
few	TRBD2	TRBV7-9	TRBJ2-7	CASSLAAGVKEQYF	TGTGCCAGCAGCTTAGCAGCGGGAGTCAAGGAGCAGTACTTC
many	.	TRBV5-4	TRBJ2-7	CASSSNGWGTAYEQYF	TGTGCCAGCAGCTCCAACGGGTGGGGAACAGCCTACGAGCAGTACTTC
many	.	TRBV30	TRBJ1-1	CAWSALVGAFF	TGTGCCTGGAGTGCGCTAGTTGGAGCTTTCTTT
many	TRBD1	TRBV12-3/TRBV12-4	TRBJ1-1	CASSLGQTVEAFF	TGTGCCAGCAGTTTGGGACAGACCGTTGAAGCTTTCTTT
many	.	TRBV12-3/TRBV12-4	TRBJ1-5	CASSFRYSEYQPQHF	TGTGCCAGCAGTTTCAGGTACTCAGAGTATCAGCCCCAGCATTTT
many	TRBD1	TRBV7-2	TRBJ2-7	CASSLGTGPLYEQYF	TGTGCCAGCAGCTTAGGGACAGGTCCGCTCTACGAGCAGTACTTC
few	.	TRBV7-9	TRBJ1-2	CASSLVTGDYGYTF	TGTGCCAGCAGCTTAGTTACAGGAGACTATGGCTACACCTTC
.	.	TRBV11-2	TRBJ2-3	CASSLVPSWAVSTDTQYF	TGTGCCAGCAGCTTAGTCCCATCTTGGGCGGTTAGCACAGATACGCAGTATTTT
.	.	TRBV6-1	TRBJ1-2	CASSAPGRSNGYTF	TGTGCCAGCAGTGCCCCTGGAAGATCGAATGGCTACACCTTC
.	.	TRBV6-1	TRBJ1-2	CASSGSNDVHGYTF	TGTGCCAGCAGTGGGTCGAACGACGTCCACGGCTACACCTTC
many	.	TRBV28	TRBJ1-1	CASKAQGEGNTEAFF	TGTGCCAGCAAGGCCCAAGGGGAGGGTAACACTGAAGCTTTCTTT
.	TRBD2	TRBV20-1	TRBJ2-7	CSARKAGEYEQYF	TGCAGTGCTCGTAAAGCGGGGGAATACGAGCAGTACTTC
many	TRBD1	TRBV20-1	TRBJ2-2	CMAGQANTGELFF	TGCATGGCCGGACAGGCGAACACCGGGGAGCTGTTTTTT
many	TRBD1	TRBV5-1	TRBJ2-1	CASEVGQGNYNEQFF	TGCGCCAGCGAGGTGGGACAGGGAAACTACAATGAGCAGTTCTTC
once	.	TRBV7-9	TRBJ2-7	CASSLDRISEQYF	TGTGCCAGCAGCTTAGACAGAATTAGCGAGCAGTACTTC
.	.	TRBV3-1	TRBJ2-4	CASSQTLGIQYF	TGTGCCAGCAGTCAAACCCTCGGCATTCAGTACTTC
once	.	TRBV6-1	TRBJ2-5	CASVYWLASAETQYF	TGTGCCAGCGTGTATTGGCTGGCCAGTGCGGAGACCCAGTACTTC
many	.	TRBV12-3/TRBV12-4	TRBJ2-5	CASSKGGETQYF	TGTGCCAGCAGCAAAGGAGGGGAGACCCAGTACTTC
many	.	TRBV6-1	TRBJ1-1	CASTETGATEAFF	TGTGCCAGCACAGAAACGGGGGCCACTGAAGCTTTCTTT
many	TRBD2	TRBV20-1	TRBJ2-4	CSAIGGSAKNIQYF	TGCAGTGCTATAGGCGGGAGTGCCAAAAACATTCAGTACTTC
.	.	TRBV7-8	TRBJ1-5	CASSWTRGGNQPQHF	TGTGCCAGCAGCTGGACCAGGGGTGGCAATCAGCCCCAGCATTTT
many	.	TRBV7-6	TRBJ2-2	CASSLNQPSTAGELFF	TGTGCCAGCAGCTTAAATCAGCCTAGCACGGCCGGGGAGCTGTTTTTT
few	TRBD2	TRBV28	TRBJ2-5	CASSARDRVGLAGLKETQYF	TGTGCCAGCAGTGCACGGGACAGAGTGGGACTAGCGGGTCTAAAAGAGACCCAGTACTTC
.	.	TRBV27	TRBJ1-1	CASSGREEAFF	TGTGCCAGCAGTGGCCGGGAGGAAGCTTTCTTT
many	.	TRBV28	TRBJ1-1	CASRVNSRTEAFF	TGTGCCAGCAGAGTGAACAGTAGGACTGAAGCTTTCTTT
many	.	TRBV29-1	TRBJ2-5	CSLNGEQETQYF	TGCAGCCTGAATGGGGAACAAGAGACCCAGTACTTC